The 25 T cell receptor beta chains below all came from one sample that was sequenced in a study of technical replicates of blood from a few donors. The protocol was immunoSEQ multiplex PCR, while the TCRdb copy is restricted to in-frame clones and leaves out a portion. The table records roughly 80,000 clones, around 94% of them present only once. The sequenced material came from T cells isolated from PBMCs. All receptors derive from a human donor in good health.

As DNA, the CDR3 is TGTGCCAGCGGTGTTGGGACAGGAGCCTACGAGCAGTACTTC. Its translation: CASGVGTGAYEQYF. The chain employs TRBV27 and TRBJ2-7; 8 bases agree with TRBD1. Trimming removed 8 bases from V and 2 bases from J; junction bases left unmatched: 8. Germline V gene sequence: CDR1 MNHEY, CDR2 SMNVEV (reference sequence). This CDR3 is built from 14 residues.

The chain links TRBV27 to TRBJ2-1; 9 bases match TRBD2. This CDR3 is built from 13 residues. CDR1 and CDR2 from the germline V gene are MNHEY and SMNVEV (reference sequence). Trimming took 7 bases from V and 6 from J; bases not matched to a gene: 4. CDR3 residues: CASKWREGNEQFF. In nucleotides, the CDR3 is TGTGCCAGCAAATGGCGGGAGGGCAATGAGCAGTTCTTC.

This sequence joins TRBV27 and TRBJ1-1; D gene uncertain. V was clipped by 4 bases and J by 1 base, with 7 bases between them. This CDR3 comprises 13 residues. The germline CDR1 and CDR2 sequences are MNHEY and SMNVEV (reference sequence). CDR3 amino acids: CASSSYRNTEAFF. The CDR3 DNA sequence: TGTGCCAGCAGTTCGTACAGGAACACTGAAGCTTTCTTT.

The rearrangement links TRBV30 to TRBJ1-4; 10 bases agree with TRBD1. V shed 1 base, J shed 4 bases, and the junction held 15 bases outside the gene matches. The CDR3 covers 19 residues. The germline V gene has CDR1 GTSNPN and CDR2 SVGIG (reference sequence). The CDR3 loop reads CAWSGPGQGIPDSNEKLFF. CDR3 nucleotides: TGTGCCTGGAGTGGCCCGGGACAGGGGATTCCCGACAGTAATGAAAAACTGTTTTTT.

The chain recombines TRBV6-4 with TRBJ1-1, with TRBD1 matching over 7 bases. This CDR3 contains 12 residues. The junction had 4 bases not matched to a gene; V was cut back by 8 bases and J by 4 bases. Germline CDR1 MRHNA, CDR2 SNTAGT. The CDR3: CASAQGGTEAFF. In nucleotides, the CDR3 is TGTGCCAGCGCTCAGGGGGGCACTGAAGCTTTCTTT.

The chain couples TRBV19 to TRBJ2-3; unclear D gene. The V and J ends lost 3 bases and 2 bases respectively, with 9 bases between them. The CDR3 is made up of 14 amino acids. Germline CDR1 and CDR2: LNHDA and SQIVND (reference sequence). CDR3 region: CASSIAEVTDTQYF. The CDR3 DNA is TGTGCCAGTAGTATCGCAGAAGTCACAGATACGCAGTATTTT.

The chain uses TRBV7-8 and TRBJ2-3; 7 bases match TRBD2. This CDR3 is 15 amino acids long. V was clipped by 5 bases and J by 4 bases; unmatched bases: 9. Germline loops: CDR1 SGHVS, CDR2 FQNEAQ. For the CDR3, the DNA is TGTGCCAGCAGCCTCGGGACTACGGAGGCAGATACGCAGTATTTT. This gives the protein CASSLGTTEADTQYF.

This chain uses TRBV6-5 with TRBJ2-1; TRBD1 matches 7 bases. With 2 bases clipped from V and 6 bases from J, the junction kept 4 bases outside the gene matches. This CDR3 spans 14 amino acids. Germline V CDR1 and CDR2: MNHEY, SVGAGI. CDR3 DNA sequence: TGTGCCAGCAGTTACCTGACAGGGATCAATGAGCAGTTCTTC. Amino acid sequence: CASSYLTGINEQFF.

The V gene is TRBV30, the J gene TRBJ2-3; 7 nucleotides align to TRBD2. From germline, CDR1 is GTSNPN and CDR2 SVGIG (reference sequence). With 3 bases clipped from V and 1 base from J, the junction kept 7 bases outside the gene matches. This CDR3 is 15 amino acids long. CDR3 sequence reads: CAWSGGRIGTDTQYF. Here the CDR3 DNA reads TGTGCCTGGAGCGGCGGGAGAATTGGCACAGATACGCAGTATTTT.

The sample holds one count of this clone. The chain is built from TRBV30 and TRBJ2-3; 7 positions agree with TRBD1. CDR3 length: 15 amino acids. With 3 bases clipped from V and 2 bases from J, the junction kept 8 bases outside the gene matches. Germline V gives CDR1 GTSNPN, CDR2 SVGIG (reference sequence). CDR3 residues: CAWRSGTADTDTQYF. CDR3 nucleotides: TGTGCCTGGAGGTCCGGGACAGCTGACACAGATACGCAGTATTTT.

The CDR3 DNA follows: TGTGCCAGCAGCGTAACTAGCGCGAACACCGGGGAGCTGTTTTTT. Its protein product is CASSVTSANTGELFF. V and J are TRBV9 and TRBJ2-2; 7 bases map to TRBD2. CDR1 is SGDLS and CDR2 is YYNGEE in the germline V gene. V gave up 1 base and J gave up 0 bases; unmatched junction bases: 0. CDR3 size: 15 residues.

CDR3: CASSLRSGRRQPQHF. In nucleotides, the CDR3 is TGTGCCAGCAGTTTAAGGTCAGGAAGGCGCCAGCCCCAGCATTTT. The J gene is TRBJ1-5, the V gene TRBV28; D gene ambiguous. Germline V gene sequence: CDR1 MDHEN, CDR2 SYDVKM. The CDR3 has 15 residues. The germline V and J ends were trimmed by 2 bases and 7 bases, with 15 bases remaining between them.

The rearrangement uses TRBV4-2 and TRBJ2-1, with D perhaps matching TRBD2 (6 bases). Trimming took 1 base from V and 4 from J, leaving 14 bases between them. Germline CDR1 LGHNA, CDR2 YNFKEQ. The CDR3 sequence is 16 residues long. CDR3 protein: CASSQAWDSDYNEQFF. CDR3 bases: TGTGCCAGCAGCCAAGCCTGGGACTCGGATTACAATGAGCAGTTCTTC.

The chain uses TRBV7-2 and TRBJ1-1; 8 positions agree with TRBD1. Trimming removed 0 bases from V and 1 base from J; junction bases left unmatched: 7. The CDR3 totals 17 residues. The germline gives CDR1 SGHTA, CDR2 FQGNSA. This CDR3 is CASSLATQGARNTEAFF. CDR3 DNA: TGTGCCAGCAGCTTAGCTACCCAGGGGGCCAGGAACACTGAAGCTTTCTTT.

The J gene is TRBJ2-7, the V gene TRBV28; D is possibly TRBD1 (6 bases). Deletions cut 4 bases from V and 3 bases from J, with 25 bases between. The V gene's germline CDR1 is MDHEN and CDR2 SYDVKM. CDR3 length: 18 amino acids. The CDR3 is CASSSNDVRGIDFYEQYF. The CDR3 DNA sequence: TGTGCCAGCAGTTCTAACGACGTCAGGGGAATCGACTTCTACGAGCAGTACTTC.

Only one count was recorded for this clone. J is TRBJ2-2 and V is TRBV2, with 7 bases matching TRBD2. This CDR3 has 16 residues. Germline V lookup: CDR1 SNHLY, CDR2 FYNNEI. The V gene end was trimmed by 6 bases and the J gene end by 4 bases; junction bases not matched to a gene: 11. CDR3 bases: TGTGCCAGCAGCGTGGGAGGGATTGGAGGCACCGGGGAGCTGTTTTTT. This gives the protein CASSVGGIGGTGELFF.

The V call is TRBV30, the J call TRBJ2-3; 9 bases fit TRBD2. The CDR3 covers 14 residues. V lost 3 bases to trimming and J lost 6 bases; unmatched junction nucleotides: 7. Looked up from germline, CDR1 is GTSNPN and CDR2 is SVGIG (reference sequence). The CDR3 sequence is CAWSAGLATDTQYF. CDR3 bases: TGTGCCTGGAGCGCCGGACTAGCGACGGATACGCAGTATTTT.

V gene TRBV6-1 combines with J gene TRBJ2-1; D might be TRBD1 (6 bases). Germline CDR1 and CDR2: MNHNS and SASEGT. This CDR3 region has 14 residues. The V gene lost 8 bases and the J gene lost 3 bases, with 14 bases spanning the gap. The CDR3 region is CASSRDILYNEQFF. Written as DNA, the CDR3 is TGTGCCAGCTCCCGGGACATCCTCTACAATGAGCAGTTCTTC.

The chain has TRBV27 and TRBJ2-4; TRBD2 matches at 13 bases. J gave up 9 bases and V 6 bases, and 5 bases lay outside the gene matches. The CDR3 sequence is 14 residues long. Germline CDR1 reads MNHEY; CDR2 reads SMNVEV (reference sequence). The CDR3 is CASRPGTSGIIQYF. In DNA, the CDR3 is TGTGCCAGCAGGCCCGGGACTAGCGGGATCATTCAGTACTTC.

This sequence joins TRBV18 and TRBJ1-2; D perhaps matches TRBD1 (5 bases). Trimming pared 3 bases from V and 0 bases from J, leaving 17 bases between. The CDR3 has 17 residues. The germline V gene has CDR1 KGHSH and CDR2 LQKENI. Written as DNA, the CDR3 is TGTGCCAGCTCACCCTCGGCCTGGGGCAAGGCTAACTATGGCTACACCTTC. Encoded protein: CASSPSAWGKANYGYTF.

This sequence joins TRBV19 and TRBJ2-3, with 13 bases matching TRBD2. Germline V gene sequence: CDR1 LNHDA, CDR2 SQIVND (reference sequence). Unmatched junction bases numbered 10, after V lost 5 bases and J lost 2 bases. The CDR3 totals 18 residues. CDR3 bases: TGTGCCAGTAGTCCTCCCCCGGGACTAGCGGGATACACAGATACGCAGTATTTT. Its translation: CASSPPPGLAGYTDTQYF.

This clone was observed a single time. The chain has TRBV27 and TRBJ2-7; TRBD2 might be the D (5 bases). The CDR3 consists of 11 residues. Looked up from germline, CDR1 is MNHEY and CDR2 is SMNVEV (reference sequence). The ends were cut back, 4 bases at V and 8 bases at J, with 9 bases in the middle. CDR3 nucleotides: TGTGCCAGCAGTTACGGGGAACAGCAGTACTTC. As protein: CASSYGEQQYF.

The chain couples TRBV5-1 to TRBJ2-1; 8 bases fit TRBD2. This CDR3 contains 16 residues. J was trimmed by 4 bases and V by 4 bases; bases with no gene match: 10. Germline loops: CDR1 SGHRS, CDR2 YFSETQ. The CDR3 DNA is TGCGCCAGCAGCCTCGGGGGGGCGGGAGTTTACAATGAGCAGTTCTTC. Protein sequence: CASSLGGAGVYNEQFF.

The rearrangement uses TRBV11-2 and TRBJ2-1, with 11 bases matching TRBD2. The CDR3 has 13 amino acids. V shed 5 bases and J 7 bases; nucleotides not matched to a gene: 1. Per germline, CDR1 SGHAT and CDR2 FQNNGV. The CDR3 protein is CASSTSGRNEQFF. The CDR3 region has the DNA TGTGCCAGCAGCACTAGCGGGAGAAATGAGCAGTTCTTC.

The chain couples TRBV6-5 to TRBJ2-5, with 11 nucleotides matching TRBD2. This CDR3 contains 14 residues. The ends lost 6 bases at V and 5 bases at J; junction bases unmatched: 5. Germline lookup yields CDR1 MNHEY and CDR2 SVGAGI. The CDR3 reads CASRLTSGIETQYF. CDR3 DNA: TGTGCCAGCAGACTGACTAGCGGGATTGAGACCCAGTACTTC.